Listed here are 27 T cell receptor beta chains from one sample, sequenced in a study of blood T cells in healthy people across ages. The second PCR ran about 6 to 11 cycles with a sample-barcoded 5' primer and J-beta primers. One entry per CDR3 protein results from TCRdb running MiXCR on the 5' RACE reads. The sample lists about 700,000 distinct CDR3 sequences, 32% seen once, with 15% to 17% in the top ten. What was sequenced was blood. These receptors were collected from an elderly woman in good health.

The rearrangement uses TRBV7-9 and TRBJ2-3, with a weak D call TRBD1 (5 bases). Trimming removed 3 bases at V and 3 bases at J, with 7 bases between. The CDR3 is 13 amino acids. Germline loops: CDR1 SEHNR, CDR2 FQNEAQ (reference sequence). The CDR3 nucleotides are TGTGCCAGCAGCTTGCACAGGACAGATACGCAGTATTTT. Protein: CASSLHRTDTQYF.

The gene calls are TRBV7-2 and TRBJ2-2, with D possibly matching TRBD2 (7 bases). The V end was cut by 5 bases, the J end by 6 bases, with 13 bases between. CDR3 length equals 14 residues. The germline V gene encodes CDR1 SGHTA and CDR2 FQGNSA. Here the CDR3 reads CASSPRGAPGELFF. CDR3 nucleotide sequence: TGTGCCAGCAGCCCACGGGGGGCTCCCGGGGAGCTGTTTTTT.

This clonotype has only a few counts. The rearrangement links TRBV7-2 to TRBJ2-1; 9 nucleotides match TRBD2. The CDR3 extends over 17 amino acids. Germline CDR1 reads SGHTA; CDR2 reads FQGNSA. The V segment lost 5 bases and the J segment 5 bases; nucleotides outside the gene matches: 13. CDR3 DNA: TGTGCCAGCAGCCCGGTTGTGAGCGGGGGGACCGACAATGAGCAGTTCTTC. This sequence encodes CASSPVVSGGTDNEQFF.

The chain has TRBV5-6 and TRBJ1-2, with TRBD1 matching 7 bases. This CDR3 is 16 amino acids long. J gave up 2 bases and V 4 bases, and 11 bases lay outside the gene matches. The V gene's germline CDR1 is SGHDT and CDR2 YYEEEE. Written as DNA, the CDR3 is TGTGCCAGCAGCGCCCGGGACAGATTAAGGAACTATGGCTACACCTTC. Protein product: CASSARDRLRNYGYTF.

This clonotype was detected many times. The chain carries TRBV5-6 and TRBJ2-1, with TRBD1 matching 7 bases. Germline V gene sequence: CDR1 SGHDT, CDR2 YYEEEE. CDR3 length equals 17 residues. Trimming at V came to 0 bases and at J to 1 base, leaving 7 bases not matched to a gene. Here the CDR3 reads CASSLEGASWSYNEQFF. The CDR3 DNA follows: TGTGCCAGCAGCTTGGAGGGGGCTAGCTGGTCCTACAATGAGCAGTTCTTC.

This clonotype was seen ten or more times. The chain recombines TRBV6-2 or TRBV6-3 with TRBJ1-2; weak D call: TRBD1 (5 bases). The CDR3 has 11 residues. Germline CDR1 MNHEY, CDR2 SVGEGT. V was clipped by 10 bases and J by 8 bases, with 14 bases between them. The CDR3 sequence is CATGHNLGYTF. For the CDR3, the DNA is TGTGCCACCGGACACAATCTCGGCTACACCTTC.

The sample holds one count of this clonotype. The V gene is TRBV7-2, the J gene TRBJ2-3; D call uncertain. Trimming took off 1 base at V and 1 base at J, with 6 bases between the two ends. The CDR3 is 14 residues long. Germline values: CDR1 SGHTA, CDR2 FQGNSA. In DNA, the CDR3 is TGTGCCAGCAGCTTAGACTACCGCACAGATACGCAGTATTTT. It yields the protein CASSLDYRTDTQYF.

This clonotype was found many times. The chain's CDR3 is CASSLGLAGTFTDTQYF. The DNA for the CDR3 is TGTGCCAGCAGCTTAGGGCTAGCGGGGACATTCACAGATACGCAGTATTTT. This chain links TRBV7-8 with TRBJ2-3, with 9 bases identical to TRBD2. Per germline, CDR1 SGHVS and CDR2 FQNEAQ. The CDR3 is 17 residues long. V shed 1 base, J shed 2 bases, and the junction held 7 bases outside the gene matches.

This clonotype was seen a few times. The chain links TRBV11-2 to TRBJ2-5; D remains unclear. The germline V gene encodes CDR1 SGHAT and CDR2 FQNNGV. With 3 bases removed from V and 2 bases from J, the gap between germline ends came to 10 bases. This CDR3 region has 14 residues. CDR3: CASSLSGSQETQYF. CDR3 sequence (DNA): TGTGCCAGCAGCTTGTCCGGCTCGCAAGAGACCCAGTACTTC.

This clonotype was seen a handful of times. The chain employs TRBV3-1 and TRBJ2-7, with a possible D match to TRBD2 (5 bases). The germline V and J ends were trimmed by 0 bases and 7 bases, with 16 bases remaining between them. Germline V gene sequence: CDR1 LGHDT, CDR2 YNNKEL (reference sequence). The CDR3 runs to 15 residues. The CDR3 is CASSQDHRGSNEQYF. The DNA of the CDR3 is TGTGCCAGCAGCCAAGACCATAGAGGGTCCAATGAGCAGTACTTC.

The rearrangement uses TRBV20-1 and TRBJ2-3, with TRBD2 matching 9 bases. Trimming at V came to 3 bases and at J to 4 bases, leaving 8 bases not matched to a gene. This CDR3 has 15 amino acids. CDR1 and CDR2 (germline): DFQATT, SNEGSKA (reference sequence). In DNA, the CDR3 is TGCAGTGCTAGTGTGGCGGGGGGGTTGGCAGATACGCAGTATTTT. Translating it yields CSASVAGGLADTQYF.

With respect to this clonotype: Its ends do not fully match the called genes, so a read error is possible. V usage is TRBV7-8 and J usage is TRBJ2-7, with D unresolved. Germline V lookup: CDR1 SGHVS, CDR2 FQNEAQ. The CDR3 sequence is 15 residues long. The CDR3 sequence: CASSLDGYPTYEQHF. The CDR3 DNA is TGTGCCAGCAGCTTAGACGGCTATCCCACCTACGAGCAGCACTTC.

In its sample, this clonotype was seen many times. The genes are TRBV29-1 and TRBJ2-3, with TRBD1 matching over 8 bases. Germline CDR1 SQVTM, CDR2 ANQGSEA. This CDR3 comprises 13 residues. J was trimmed by 3 bases and V by 3 bases; bases with no gene match: 2. The CDR3 DNA sequence: TGCAGCGTTGAGGGACAGGCTACAGATACGCAGTATTTT. Its translation is CSVEGQATDTQYF.

This clonotype was counted ten times or more. V usage is TRBV5-5 and J usage is TRBJ1-5; D is perhaps TRBD1 (5 bases). CDR3 length: 18 residues. Germline V lookup: CDR1 SGHKS, CDR2 YYEKEE (reference sequence). Deletions cut 5 bases from V and 1 base from J, with 22 bases between. This CDR3 is CASRPSPQGVRSNQPQHF. The CDR3 region has the DNA TGTGCCAGCAGACCGAGCCCCCAGGGAGTCCGGAGCAATCAGCCCCAGCATTTT.

This clonotype was counted many times. The gene calls are TRBV3-1 and TRBJ2-3, with 16 bases fitting TRBD2. Germline V lookup: CDR1 LGHDT, CDR2 YNNKEL (reference sequence). The CDR3 consists of 18 residues. J gave up 4 bases and V 1 base, and 5 bases lay outside the gene matches. The CDR3 nucleotides read TGTGCCAGCAGCCAAGCGGGGACTAGCGGGGGGGCATCAGATACGCAGTATTTT. Protein: CASSQAGTSGGASDTQYF.

As to this clonotype: A much larger clone is a single base away; this may be a read error. The chain couples TRBV5-1 to TRBJ2-7; 8 positions agree with TRBD2. Germline assignment: CDR1 SGHRS and CDR2 YFSETQ. V lost 0 bases to trimming and J lost 7 bases; unmatched junction nucleotides: 12. The CDR3 length is 16 residues. The chain's CDR3 is CASSLVAGGNYNEQYF. The CDR3 nucleotides read TGCGCCAGCAGCTTGGTTGCGGGGGGCAACTACAATGAGCAGTACTTC.

This clonotype was observed at least ten times. This chain links TRBV2 with TRBJ2-1; D tentatively reads TRBD1 or TRBD2 (5 bases each). The germline V and J ends were trimmed by 4 bases and 10 bases, with 14 bases remaining between them. This CDR3 is 13 amino acids long. Looked up from germline, CDR1 is SNHLY and CDR2 is FYNNEI. Here the CDR3 reads CASSVRDPGEQFF. In nucleotides, the CDR3 is TGTGCCAGCAGTGTTCGGGACCCGGGAGAGCAGTTCTTC.

This clonotype has only a few counts. A much larger clone differs by one base, so this may be a read error. DNA of the CDR3: TGTGCCAGCAGGAGCCAGGGTTCCGGGGCCAACGTCCGGACTTTC. It codes for CASRSQGSGANVRTF. The chain joins TRBV6-5 to TRBJ2-6; D is tentatively TRBD1 or TRBD2 (5 bases each). The CDR3 covers 15 residues. Per germline, CDR1 MNHEY and CDR2 SVGAGI.

This clonotype was detected once. The chain employs TRBV5-5 and TRBJ2-7; 7 positions match TRBD2. With 0 bases clipped from V and 0 bases from J, the junction kept 6 bases outside the gene matches. There are 16 residues in the CDR3. Germline V lookup: CDR1 SGHKS, CDR2 YYEKEE (reference sequence). CDR3 DNA: TGTGCCAGCAGCTTGGTTCCAGCGGGGAGCTCCTACGAGCAGTACTTC. It codes for CASSLVPAGSSYEQYF.

The rearrangement joins TRBV6-6 to TRBJ1-1; 9 positions agree with TRBD1. The CDR3 runs 12 residues. Germline assignment: CDR1 MNHNY and CDR2 SVGAGI (reference sequence). The V gene end was trimmed by 6 bases and the J gene end by 12 bases; junction bases not matched to a gene: 8. DNA for the CDR3: TGTGCCAGCAGCACAGGGGGCGTCTTGTCTTTCTTT. This sequence encodes CASSTGGVLSFF.

About this clonotype itself: A read error may explain this, as a much larger clone is one base away. This chain connects TRBV29-1 to TRBJ1-2, with TRBD1 identical over 9 bases. V lost 6 bases to trimming and J lost 8 bases; unmatched junction nucleotides: 4. The length of the CDR3 is 11 residues. The germline V gene encodes CDR1 SQVTM and CDR2 ANQGSEA. For the CDR3, the DNA is TGCAGCGTAGGGGACAGGGAGGGCTACACCTTC. Protein sequence: CSVGDREGYTF.

Of note for this clonotype: One base away lies a much larger clone, so this may be a sequencing read error. The V and J genes are TRBV7-9 and TRBJ1-6; 10 bases fit TRBD1. Germline V gene sequence: CDR1 SEHNR, CDR2 FQNEAQ (reference sequence). The CDR3 covers 17 residues. The CDR3 loop reads CASSHRTGTGENSPRHF. DNA of the CDR3: TGTGCCAGCAGCCATCGAACCGGGACAGGGGAAAACTCACCCCGCCACTTT.

Many counts were recorded for this clonotype. The genes are TRBV6-6 and TRBJ2-7; no clear D. The V and J ends lost 6 bases and 3 bases respectively, with 24 bases between them. CDR3 size: 17 residues. Germline-derived CDR1 and CDR2 are MNHNY and SVGAGI (reference sequence). CDR3 coding DNA: TGTGCCAGCAGCCGACGGGCGCCGGGTGGATCACACTACGAGCAGTACTTC. Translated: CASSRRAPGGSHYEQYF.

Many counts were recorded for this clonotype. The chain employs TRBV9 and TRBJ1-2, with D perhaps TRBD1 (6 bases). Germline lookup yields CDR1 SGDLS and CDR2 YYNGEE. This CDR3 is 15 amino acids long. Deletions cut 0 bases from V and 2 bases from J, with 11 bases between. CDR3 sequence (DNA): TGTGCCAGCAGCGTAGCTCGGCAGGGGAACTATGGCTACACCTTC. Translated: CASSVARQGNYGYTF.

This clonotype was seen ten or more times. The V gene is TRBV5-1, the J gene TRBJ2-3; 9 bases agree with TRBD2. This CDR3 contains 15 residues. In germline, CDR1 is SGHRS, CDR2 YFSETQ. After removal of 2 bases from V and 0 bases from J, the junction contained 1 base not matched to a gene. The CDR3 protein is CASSFTSGSTDTQYF. The CDR3 DNA follows: TGCGCCAGCAGCTTTACTAGCGGGAGCACAGATACGCAGTATTTT.

This clonotype was counted once. A read error is possible here, since a much larger clone lies one base away. The chain couples TRBV3-1 to TRBJ2-1; 8 bases agree with TRBD2. Looked up from germline, CDR1 is LGHDT and CDR2 is YNNKEL (reference sequence). V shed 4 bases, J shed 2 bases, and the junction held 7 bases outside the gene matches. This CDR3 contains 16 residues. CDR3 amino acids: CASSLRTSRAYNEQFF. CDR3 in DNA: TGTGCCAGCAGCCTACGGACTAGCAGGGCCTACAATGAGCAGTTCTTC.

This clonotype was counted once. The rearrangement links TRBV6-2 or TRBV6-3 to TRBJ1-5, with D maybe TRBD1 (5 bases). CDR3 size: 13 residues. Germline CDR1 is MNHEY and CDR2 is SVGEGT. V was clipped by 8 bases and J by 7 bases, with 15 bases between them. CDR3 DNA sequence: TGTGCCAGCGGTCGGGGGGGATGGCAGCCCCAGCATTTT. Translation: CASGRGGWQPQHF.